The source of this TCR beta chain is a study of blood T cell repertoires in COVID-19. Study at large: Spain, Italy and the United States supplied samples that represented acute and convalescent COVID-19.

This clone was found a few times. Living in under 30 US areas, the participants were between 18 and 89 years of age. Participants reported their clinical history, and cohort assignment relied on those reports. Under the authors' procedure: Counts of nucleated cells, estimated from reference gene primer amplification, were obtained. The protocol was immunoSEQ multiplex PCR, while the TCRdb copy is restricted to in-frame clones and leaves out a portion. That table furnishes V, J and clone size, whereas the DNA furnished D and trimming. Of 180,000 or so clones in the sample, roughly 80% were seen once. CDR1 LNHDA and CDR2 SQIVND come from the germline V gene (reference sequence). The CDR3 runs to 17 residues. V dropped 0 bases and J dropped 8; count of bases not matched to a gene: 13.

The source of this sequence is a man between 60 and 70 years old who had been exposed to COVID-19. Sequenced input: PBMCs or T cells enriched from blood (not recorded which). This rearrangement joins TRBV19 to TRBJ2-1; the match to TRBD2 covers 7 bases. This CDR3 reads CASSIDRGGSPIDEQFF. The CDR3 coding sequence is TGTGCCAGTAGTATAGATCGAGGCGGGAGTCCGATCGATGAGCAGTTCTTC.